This record concerns one T cell receptor beta chain sequence. CDR1 is SGDLS and CDR2 is YYNGEE in the germline V gene. Trimming shortened V by 0 bases and J by 2 bases, and 7 bases separated the two germline ends. CDR3 length: 14 amino acids. This sample was taken from a study of control samples from healthy donors and cancer patients. Generated by immunoSEQ multiplex PCR, the TCRdb table keeps only in-frame clones and is missing some. Seen here are approximately 110,000 clones, 85% to 90% observed once, and the top ten hold roughly a sixth. This receptor was obtained from a woman aged 50 to 60 in good health. The chain links TRBV9 to TRBJ2-3; D ambiguous. Input material: blood. CDR3: CASSVGSITDTQYF. CDR3 coding DNA: TGTGCCAGCAGCGTAGGTTCTATCACAGATACGCAGTATTTT.